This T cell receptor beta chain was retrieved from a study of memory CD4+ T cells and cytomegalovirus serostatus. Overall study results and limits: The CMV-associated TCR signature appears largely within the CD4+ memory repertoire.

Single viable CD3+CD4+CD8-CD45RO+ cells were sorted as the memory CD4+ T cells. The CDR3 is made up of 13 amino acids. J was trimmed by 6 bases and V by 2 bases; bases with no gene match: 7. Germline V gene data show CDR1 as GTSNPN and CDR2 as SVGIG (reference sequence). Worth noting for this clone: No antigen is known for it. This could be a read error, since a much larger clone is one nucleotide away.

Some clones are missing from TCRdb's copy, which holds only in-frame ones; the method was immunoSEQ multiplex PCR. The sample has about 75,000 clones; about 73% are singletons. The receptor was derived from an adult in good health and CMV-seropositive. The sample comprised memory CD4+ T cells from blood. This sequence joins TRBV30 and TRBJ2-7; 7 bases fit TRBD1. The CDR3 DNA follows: TGTGCCTGGAGTACATCGACAGGGTTCGAGCAGTACTTC. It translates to CAWSTSTGFEQYF. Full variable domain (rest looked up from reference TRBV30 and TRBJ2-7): SQTIHQWPATLVQPVGSPLSLECTVEGTSNPNLYWYRQAAGRGLQLLFYSVGIGQISSEVPQNLSASRPQDRQFILSSKKLLLSDSGFYLCAWSTSTGFEQYFGPGTRLTVT.